These 28 T cell receptor beta chains share one sample of origin, sequenced in a study of T cell responses to AZD1222 COVID-19 vaccine. The method was immunoSEQ multiplex PCR; TCRdb's version includes in-frame clones alone and lacks a portion of them. The sample yields more than 85,000 clones, roughly 89% seen once. Sequencing used peripheral blood, obtained 28 days after the second AZD1222 dose. These receptors all come from an adult who received the AZD1222 COVID-19 vaccine.

The rearrangement joins TRBV4-1 to TRBJ2-1; 8 positions match TRBD2. The germline V gene encodes CDR1 MGHRA and CDR2 YSYEKL. There are 17 residues in the CDR3. V trimming: 4 bases; J trimming: 7 bases; junction bases outside the gene matches: 15. CDR3 protein: CASSPGRRSGSSNEQFF. CDR3 nucleotide sequence: TGCGCCAGCAGCCCGGGTCGGAGGAGCGGGAGTAGTAATGAGCAGTTCTTC.

V and J are TRBV7-2 and TRBJ2-5; D gene unclear. Germline CDR1 and CDR2: SGHTA and FQGNSA. The CDR3 is 14 residues long. Trimming took 5 bases from V and 7 from J, leaving 17 bases between them. CDR3 in amino acids: CASSANLPVGTQYF. CDR3 DNA sequence: TGTGCCAGCAGCGCAAATCTCCCGGTTGGGACCCAGTACTTC.

V gene TRBV6-5 combines with J gene TRBJ2-2; a possible D gene is TRBD1 (7 bases). Between the trimmed V and J ends, which lost 7 bases and 2 bases, there was a span of 11 bases. Germline V gene lookup returns CDR1 MNHEY and CDR2 SVGAGI. CDR3 length: 14 amino acids. CDR3 amino acids: CASTRGDNTGELFF. The DNA of the CDR3 is TGTGCCAGCACCAGGGGGGATAACACCGGGGAGCTGTTTTTT.

The rearrangement uses TRBV5-5 and TRBJ2-3, with 7 bases aligning to TRBD2. The V gene's germline CDR1 is SGHKS and CDR2 YYEKEE (reference sequence). This CDR3 comprises 14 residues. V dropped 4 bases and J dropped 4; count of bases not matched to a gene: 6. The chain's CDR3 is CASSLRLAPDTQYF. The CDR3 DNA sequence: TGTGCCAGCAGCCTTCGACTAGCTCCAGATACGCAGTATTTT.

This clone was counted many times. The rearrangement joins TRBV6-1 to TRBJ1-5; tentatively, D is TRBD1 (6 bases). This CDR3 is 14 amino acids long. Germline CDR1 reads MNHNS; CDR2 reads SASEGT. Trimming stripped 3 bases from V and 9 bases from J, with 15 bases between. In DNA, the CDR3 is TGTGCCAGCAGTGACGGTGGGGGGGCACGGCCCCAGCATTTT. Translating gives CASSDGGGARPQHF.

This rearrangement joins TRBV7-3 to TRBJ2-5; D remains unclear. The CDR3 has 13 residues. Trimming cost V 5 bases and J 4 bases, with 11 bases left between them. Per the germline V gene, CDR1 is SGHTA and CDR2 is FQGTGA. CDR3 loop: CASSQTVRETQYF. CDR3 nucleotide sequence: TGTGCCAGCAGCCAGACCGTTCGAGAGACCCAGTACTTC.

The table lists this clone with a count of one. This rearrangement joins TRBV28 to TRBJ1-2, with D tentatively TRBD1 (5 bases). Germline CDR1 MDHEN, CDR2 SYDVKM. Trimming pared 4 bases from V and 2 bases from J, leaving 14 bases between. The CDR3 is made up of 15 amino acids. CDR3 protein: CASSSGSGQNYGYTF. CDR3 sequence (DNA): TGTGCCAGCAGTTCGGGGAGTGGACAAAACTATGGCTACACCTTC.

The chain combines TRBV7-2 with TRBJ2-7, with 11 bases identical to TRBD1. The CDR3 contains 15 residues. The J segment lost 4 bases and the V segment lost 5 bases, leaving 7 bases of the junction unmatched. The germline V gene encodes CDR1 SGHTA and CDR2 FQGNSA. This chain's CDR3 is CASSPQGQGGYEQYF. CDR3 nucleotide sequence: TGTGCCAGCAGCCCACAGGGACAGGGGGGATACGAGCAGTACTTC.

V usage is TRBV6-5 and J usage is TRBJ1-1; D is uncertain. Germline-derived CDR1 and CDR2 are MNHEY and SVGAGI. The CDR3 runs 11 residues. V lost 7 bases to trimming and J lost 2 bases, with 5 bases between them. CDR3 nucleotides: TGTGCCAGCACAGCTAACACTGAAGCTTTCTTT. This sequence encodes CASTANTEAFF.

This clone has just one count. This chain joins TRBV28 and TRBJ2-7; weak D call: TRBD1 (5 bases). From germline, CDR1 is MDHEN and CDR2 SYDVKM. The V end lost 5 bases, the J end lost 4 bases, and 12 bases lay between the germline ends. The CDR3 spans 13 residues. CDR3 sequence: CASSIPGKYEQYF. CDR3 DNA: TGTGCCAGCAGTATACCAGGGAAGTACGAGCAGTACTTC.

V and J are TRBV3-1 (or the pseudogene TRBV3-2) and TRBJ2-1; 8 bases agree with TRBD1. The ends lost 3 bases at V and 5 bases at J; junction bases unmatched: 9. The CDR3 length is 16 residues. Germline lookup yields CDR1 LGHDT and CDR2 YNNKEL (reference sequence). The CDR3 region is CASSQGPGQANNEQFF. CDR3 in DNA: TGTGCCAGCAGCCAGGGTCCGGGACAGGCGAACAATGAGCAGTTCTTC.

The chain carries TRBV20-1 and TRBJ1-6; D gene ambiguous. Germline CDR1 reads DFQATT; CDR2 reads SNEGSKA (reference sequence). CDR3 length: 11 residues. Trimming took 6 bases from V and 7 from J, leaving 7 bases between them. For the CDR3, the DNA is TGCAGTGCGACAAGGAATTCACCCCTCCACTTT. It translates to CSATRNSPLHF.

The chain combines TRBV2 with TRBJ2-1; no clear D. Germline loops: CDR1 SNHLY, CDR2 FYNNEI. V gave up 8 bases and J gave up 0 bases, with 8 bases separating them. This CDR3 has 13 amino acids. This CDR3 is CASCESSYNEQFF. The CDR3, as DNA: TGTGCCAGCTGCGAGAGCTCCTACAATGAGCAGTTCTTC.

DNA for the CDR3: TGCGCCAGCAGCGGGAAGACGGAGACCCAGTACTTC. Its translation: CASSGKTETQYF. V and J are TRBV5-1 and TRBJ2-5; D unresolved. This CDR3 has 12 amino acids. Trimming stripped 4 bases from V and 5 bases from J, with 9 bases between. Per germline, CDR1 SGHRS and CDR2 YFSETQ.

The V call is TRBV4-3, the J call TRBJ2-5, with 11 bases lining up with TRBD2. V lost 4 bases to trimming and J lost 5 bases; unmatched junction nucleotides: 9. This CDR3 has 16 residues. The V gene's germline CDR1 is LGHNA and CDR2 YSLEER. The CDR3 region is CASSRIAGGDSETQYF. The CDR3 DNA sequence: TGCGCCAGCAGCCGGATAGCGGGAGGGGACTCGGAGACCCAGTACTTC.

CDR3 sequence reads: CASSPTGVVYTF. Written as DNA, the CDR3 is TGTGCCAGTAGTCCTACAGGGGTTGTCTACACCTTC. V usage is TRBV19 and J usage is TRBJ1-2, with 7 bases matching TRBD1. V lost 5 bases, J lost 10 bases, and 7 bases stayed unmatched. Germline assignment: CDR1 LNHDA and CDR2 SQIVND (reference sequence). The CDR3 sequence is 12 residues long.

The chain couples TRBV3-1 (or the pseudogene TRBV3-2) to TRBJ2-5; 7 nucleotides line up with TRBD2. Trimming cost V 4 bases and J 3 bases; bases outside gene matches: 11. Looked up from germline, CDR1 is LGHDT and CDR2 is YNNKEL (reference sequence). The CDR3 length is 16 residues. The CDR3 coding sequence is TGTGCCAGCAGCCTTCGGCTGGGAGGGCAGAAAGAGACCCAGTACTTC. Translation: CASSLRLGGQKETQYF.

The rearrangement joins TRBV28 to TRBJ2-3; TRBD1 aligns across 7 bases. This CDR3 comprises 15 residues. V lost 4 bases, J lost 2 bases, and 6 bases stayed unmatched. In germline, CDR1 is MDHEN, CDR2 SYDVKM. This CDR3 reads CASSSTGVDTDTQYF. The DNA of the CDR3 is TGTGCCAGCAGTTCTACAGGGGTTGACACAGATACGCAGTATTTT. The whole variable domain, filled in from reference TRBV28 and TRBJ2-3, reads DVKVTQSSRYLVKRTGEKVFLECVQDMDHENMFWYRQDPGLGLRLIYFSYDVKMKEKGDIPEGYSVSREKKERFSLILESASTNQTSMYLCASSSTGVDTDTQYFGPGTRLTVL.

This clone was recorded once. CDR3 amino acids: CASSLDNRGYNEQFF. The CDR3 DNA sequence: TGTGCCAGTAGTCTGGACAACAGGGGCTACAATGAGCAGTTCTTC. The chain links TRBV19 to TRBJ2-1, with 7 positions matching TRBD1. The CDR3 is 15 amino acids. The J segment lost 3 bases and the V segment lost 5 bases, leaving 7 bases of the junction unmatched. The germline V gene has CDR1 LNHDA and CDR2 SQIVND (reference sequence).

Only one count was recorded for this clone. The CDR3: CASSLSTASDTQYF. The CDR3 region has the DNA TGTGCCAGCAGCCTAAGCACGGCCTCAGATACGCAGTATTTT. The chain carries TRBV7-2 and TRBJ2-3; D not resolved. Germline V lookup: CDR1 SGHTA, CDR2 FQGNSA. This CDR3 is 14 amino acids long. Deletions cut 5 bases from V and 4 bases from J, with 13 bases between.

V is TRBV5-1 and J is TRBJ2-7; the D call may be TRBD1 or TRBD2 (6 bases each). Germline CDR1 reads SGHRS; CDR2 reads YFSETQ. Trimming left V 4 bases short and J 0 bases short, with 11 bases between. This CDR3 region has 14 residues. The CDR3 here is CASSLTGASYEQYF. The CDR3 nucleotides read TGCGCCAGCAGCCTTACGGGGGCCTCCTACGAGCAGTACTTC.

The chain uses TRBV28 and TRBJ1-2, with D possibly TRBD1 on 5 matching bases. The CDR3 spans 13 residues. Germline V gene sequence: CDR1 MDHEN, CDR2 SYDVKM. V shed 4 bases and J shed 5 bases, with 11 bases lying between them. This chain's CDR3 is CASSSTGGYGYTF. CDR3 nucleotides: TGTGCCAGCAGTTCGACGGGGGGATATGGCTACACCTTC.

The V gene is TRBV23-1, the J gene TRBJ2-6; D remains unclear. TRBV23-1 is reported as an ORF; its role is uncertain. Trimming pared 4 bases from V and 4 bases from J, leaving 11 bases between. This CDR3 has 15 amino acids. CDR3 DNA: TGCGCCAGCAGTCGGGCGTTCCCGGGGGCCAACGTCCTGACTTTC. Amino acid sequence: CASSRAFPGANVLTF.

This chain uses TRBV28 with TRBJ1-2, with 8 nucleotides matching TRBD1. With V trimmed by 11 bases and J by 0 bases, 11 bases remained unmatched. CDR1 is MDHEN, CDR2 SYDVKM, per germline. This CDR3 has 15 residues. The CDR3 region is CAGKDRGPTNYGYTF. The CDR3 coding sequence is TGTGCCGGCAAAGACAGGGGCCCTACTAACTATGGCTACACCTTC.

The rearrangement uses TRBV7-9 and TRBJ1-3; a possible D gene is TRBD1 (5 bases). This CDR3 is 13 amino acids long. Germline V gene data show CDR1 as SEHNR and CDR2 as FQNEAQ (reference sequence). The V and J ends lost 7 bases and 4 bases respectively, with 11 bases between them. The CDR3 nucleotides are TGTGCCAGCAAGTTAGGGGCCGGAAACACCATATATTTT. It specifies CASKLGAGNTIYF. Together with reference TRBV7-9 and TRBJ1-3, the CDR3 gives the full variable domain: DTGVSQNPRHKITKRGQNVTFRCDPISEHNRLYWYRQTLGQGPEFLTYFQNEAQLEKSRLLSDRFSAERPKGSFSTLEIQRTEQGDSAMYLCASKLGAGNTIYFGEGSWLTVV.

The V gene is TRBV6-5, the J gene TRBJ2-3; no firm D call. The V gene's germline CDR1 is MNHEY and CDR2 SVGAGI. V was pared by 7 bases and J by 0 bases, with 8 bases between. This CDR3 has 13 amino acids. CDR3 DNA: TGTGCCAGCAATCGGGCAAGCACAGATACGCAGTATTTT. Translation: CASNRASTDTQYF.

This chain joins TRBV11-2 and TRBJ2-2; 14 bases are shared with TRBD2. V dropped 1 base and J dropped 7; count of bases not matched to a gene: 11. The CDR3 is 19 amino acids. Germline V lookup: CDR1 SGHAT, CDR2 FQNNGV. The CDR3 nucleotides read TGTGCCAGCAGCTTAGCACCGGGACTAGCGGGAGTCGAGGGCGGGGAGCTGTTTTTT. Amino acid sequence: CASSLAPGLAGVEGGELFF.

The rearrangement joins TRBV6-2 or TRBV6-3 to TRBJ1-1; TRBD1 matches at 10 bases. Germline V gives CDR1 MNHEY, CDR2 SVGEGT. V gave up 1 base and J gave up 4 bases; unmatched junction bases: 12. The CDR3 contains 18 residues. The CDR3 sequence is CASSYWAWDRGPSTEAFF. The CDR3 DNA reads TGTGCCAGCAGTTACTGGGCATGGGACAGGGGCCCTAGCACTGAAGCTTTCTTT.